These 27 T cell receptor beta chains were all obtained from the same sample, sequenced in a study. TCRdb re-derived calls from the 5' RACE reads in MiXCR, one entry per CDR3 protein. The table includes more than 55,000 distinct CDR3 sequences, around 21% detected once. Cells sorted as Tregs were CD4+, CD25+ and CD127-/low. Material for sequencing was tumor-infiltrating Tregs sorted from the breast tumor. Receptors were obtained from a female donor with breast cancer.

The sample holds many counts of this clonotype. The chain recombines TRBV6-2 or TRBV6-3 with TRBJ2-1; the match to TRBD2 covers 7 bases. Germline-derived CDR1 and CDR2 are MNHEY and SVGEGT. V lost 9 bases, J lost 7 bases, and 15 bases stayed unmatched. The CDR3 is 15 residues long. The CDR3 DNA reads TGTGCCAGTAGGGAGGGCGGGAGAGGTGCTAATGAGCAGTTCTTC. It specifies CASREGGRGANEQFF.

This clonotype was counted only a few times. The chain has TRBV12-3 or TRBV12-4 and TRBJ2-2; D not resolved. This CDR3 has 13 amino acids. V dropped 2 bases and J dropped 7 bases, with 8 bases sitting between them. CDR3 bases: TGTGCCAGCAGTTTAAGGTCTAACGGGGAGCTGTTTTTT. Residues: CASSLRSNGELFF.

This clonotype came up a few times. The chain has TRBV5-1 and TRBJ1-4; 9 nucleotides match TRBD1. The germline gives CDR1 SGHRS, CDR2 YFSETQ. The length of the CDR3 is 12 residues. V gave up 3 bases and J gave up 13 bases; unmatched junction bases: 4. This CDR3 is CASSSDRGRLFF. The DNA for the CDR3 is TGCGCCAGCAGCTCGGACAGGGGACGACTGTTTTTT.

The chain carries TRBV9 and TRBJ2-4; D is undetermined. There are 14 residues in the CDR3. Germline CDR1 is SGDLS and CDR2 is YYNGEE. Trimming left V 0 bases short and J 0 bases short, with 4 bases between. CDR3 sequence (DNA): TGTGCCAGCAGCGTAGGACTAGCCAAAAACATTCAGTACTTC. Residues: CASSVGLAKNIQYF.

Concerning this clonotype: A junction end diverges from the germline sequence, so it may reflect a read error. The chain combines TRBV10-3 with TRBJ1-1; 8 nucleotides align to TRBD1. The germline CDR1 and CDR2 sequences are ENHRY and SYGVKD. The CDR3 totals 12 residues. The CDR3 DNA is TGCGCCAAGAAGGACAGGGTCGGAGAAGCTTTCTTT. It yields the protein CAKKDRVGEAFF.

In this sample, this clonotype turned up many times. V usage is TRBV5-1 and J usage is TRBJ1-2; TRBD1 matches 7 bases. Germline V gene lookup returns CDR1 SGHRS and CDR2 YFSETQ. The CDR3 length is 14 residues. J lost 6 bases, V lost 0 bases, and 5 bases had no gene match. CDR3 bases: TGCGCCAGCAGCTTGGCCAACCAGGGGGATGGCTACACCTTC. Its translation is CASSLANQGDGYTF.

J is TRBJ2-6 and V is TRBV30; D perhaps matches TRBD1 (5 bases). Germline V lookup: CDR1 GTSNPN, CDR2 SVGIG (reference sequence). The length of the CDR3 is 14 residues. The germline V and J ends were trimmed by 2 bases and 6 bases, with 11 bases remaining between them. As DNA, the CDR3 is TGTGCCTGGAGTAAGGGGTTTGAGGCCAACGTCCTGACTTTC. This codes for CAWSKGFEANVLTF.

This clonotype was seen only a few times. The rearrangement joins TRBV7-2 to TRBJ2-3; the D call may be TRBD1 or TRBD2 (6 bases each). This CDR3 is built from 17 residues. Germline loops: CDR1 SGHTA, CDR2 FQGNSA. Trimming stripped 2 bases from V and 5 bases from J, with 20 bases between. The CDR3 DNA reads TGTGCCAGCAGCTTATTCATGGTCGGGGGCGCGGGAGATACGCAGTATTTT. Its translation: CASSLFMVGGAGDTQYF. The entire variable domain, with the rest obtained from reference TRBV7-2 and TRBJ2-3, is as follows: GAGVSQSPSNKVTEKGKDVELRCDPISGHTALYWYRQSLGQGLEFLIYFQGNSAPDKSGLPSDRFSAERTGGSVSTLTIQRTQQEDSAVYLCASSLFMVGGAGDTQYFGPGTRLTVL.

The chain links TRBV20-1 to TRBJ1-4; D uncertain. V was pared by 0 bases and J by 0 bases, with 11 bases between. Germline V lookup: CDR1 DFQATT, CDR2 SNEGSKA (reference sequence). There are 16 residues in the CDR3. CDR3 loop: CSARDVRLTTNEKLFF. CDR3 nucleotide sequence: TGCAGTGCTAGAGATGTGAGACTGACAACTAATGAAAAACTGTTTTTT.

The gene calls are TRBV7-9 and TRBJ2-3; D is unresolved. V lost 4 bases to trimming and J lost 2 bases, with 7 bases between them. The CDR3 contains 13 residues. CDR1 is SEHNR and CDR2 is FQNEAQ in the germline V gene (reference sequence). The CDR3 DNA reads TGTGCCAGCAGCTCGCGTTTCACAGATACGCAGTATTTT. This codes for CASSSRFTDTQYF.

The chain uses TRBV18 and TRBJ1-2; D is ambiguous. The V end lost 4 bases, the J end lost 7 bases, and 10 bases lay between the germline ends. CDR3 length: 12 amino acids. Looked up from germline, CDR1 is KGHSH and CDR2 is LQKENI. The CDR3 coding sequence is TGTGCCAGCTCACACAGCCCTCCTGGCTACACCTTC. Protein: CASSHSPPGYTF.

This clonotype was found a few times. The V gene is TRBV7-2, the J gene TRBJ1-2; no clear D. V lost 5 bases and J 8 bases, leaving 21 bases between the germline ends. The germline V gene encodes CDR1 SGHTA and CDR2 FQGNSA. CDR3 length equals 15 residues. CDR3 in amino acids: CASSPYLEGKEGYTF. The CDR3 DNA is TGTGCCAGCAGCCCCTATCTCGAAGGGAAGGAAGGCTACACCTTC.

This clonotype was seen only a few times. CDR3 DNA sequence: TGCGCCAGCAGCTTTGCAGGGACAGGTTCAGATACGCAGTATTTT. Its protein is CASSFAGTGSDTQYF. V is TRBV5-1 and J is TRBJ2-3, with 8 nucleotides matching TRBD1. CDR1 is SGHRS, CDR2 YFSETQ, per germline. The ends lost 2 bases at V and 4 bases at J; junction bases unmatched: 6. The CDR3 is 15 amino acids.

This clonotype was counted once. The chain links TRBV7-9 to TRBJ1-2, with D perhaps matching TRBD1 (6 bases). V dropped 5 bases and J dropped 7 bases, with 20 bases sitting between them. CDR3 size: 15 residues. Germline CDR1 is SEHNR and CDR2 is FQNEAQ (reference sequence). In DNA, the CDR3 is TGTGCCAGCAGCGCTAGCCCCGGGACAACTCGTGGCTACACCTTC. Its protein product is CASSASPGTTRGYTF. Supplemented by reference TRBV7-9 and TRBJ1-2, the full variable domain reads DTGVSQNPRHKITKRGQNVTFRCDPISEHNRLYWYRQTLGQGPEFLTYFQNEAQLEKSRLLSDRFSAERPKGSFSTLEIQRTEQGDSAMYLCASSASPGTTRGYTFGSGTRLTVV.

The chain links TRBV7-2 to TRBJ1-2; D is undetermined. The CDR3 is 15 residues long. CDR1 is SGHTA and CDR2 is FQGNSA in the germline V gene. Trimming cost V 5 bases and J 6 bases, with 19 bases left between them. The CDR3 DNA follows: TGTGCCAGCAGCCCCCGAAGGCCGGGAGCGGATGGCTACACCTTC. This encodes CASSPRRPGADGYTF.

The chain has TRBV6-1 and TRBJ2-1; 8 bases fit TRBD2. Germline V gives CDR1 MNHNS, CDR2 SASEGT. The trim removed 6 bases at V and 12 bases at J, leaving 19 bases unmatched. The length of the CDR3 is 16 residues. The chain's CDR3 is CASRHLLNMAGGGQFF. For the CDR3, the DNA is TGTGCCAGCAGACACCTCCTAAATATGGCGGGAGGAGGGCAGTTCTTC.

This clonotype occurred many times. The J gene is TRBJ1-1, the V gene TRBV4-3, with 7 bases matching TRBD1. The V and J ends lost 0 bases and 1 base, in that order; junction bases with no gene match: 2. There are 15 residues in the CDR3. CDR1 LGHNA and CDR2 YSLEER come from the germline V gene. CDR3 nucleotides: TGCGCCAGCAGCCAAGAAAACAGGGGGAACACTGAAGCTTTCTTT. Its translation is CASSQENRGNTEAFF.

The rearrangement links TRBV29-1 to TRBJ2-7; TRBD1 matches at 9 bases. Germline values: CDR1 SQVTM, CDR2 ANQGSEA. CDR3 length equals 13 residues. Losses at the gene ends were 1 base for V and 2 bases for J; bases not matched to a gene: 0. CDR3 coding DNA: TGCAGCGTTGAAGGGACAGGGGCCTACGAGCAGTACTTC. As protein: CSVEGTGAYEQYF.

Comment on this clonotype: Sequence at one end of the junction differs from germline and may be a read error. CDR3 sequence: CASSGVNTKAFF. The CDR3 DNA sequence: TGTGCCAGCAGCGGAGTGAACACTAAAGCTTTCTTT. The chain links TRBV5-6 to TRBJ1-1, with unresolved D. This CDR3 spans 12 amino acids. In germline, CDR1 is SGHDT, CDR2 YYEEEE.

This clonotype was found a few times. The V call is TRBV20-1, the J call TRBJ2-7; no reliable D call. CDR1 is DFQATT, CDR2 SNEGSKA, per germline (reference sequence). There are 14 residues in the CDR3. Trimming left V 1 base short and J 1 base short, with 11 bases between. CDR3 nucleotides: TGCAGTGCTAGAGTCCTCGGATTTTCCTACGAGCAGTACTTC. This translates into CSARVLGFSYEQYF.

Comment on this clonotype: This may come from a read error, since a much larger clone is one base off. The DNA for the CDR3 is TGTGCCAGCAGCCCGGGGACCTATAGCTACACCTTC. Translating it yields CASSPGTYSYTF. V gene TRBV5-6 combines with J gene TRBJ1-2; a possible D gene is TRBD1 (5 bases). From germline, CDR1 is SGHDT and CDR2 YYEEEE. The CDR3 has 12 amino acids.

This chain uses TRBV2 with TRBJ1-4; D gene uncertain. CDR3 length: 11 amino acids. Per the germline V gene, CDR1 is SNHLY and CDR2 is FYNNEI. V was cut by 7 bases and J by 8 bases, with 8 bases left in between. The CDR3 DNA reads as TGTGCCAGCAAGATGGAAGAAAAACTGTTTTTT. Translating it yields CASKMEEKLFF.

The chain combines TRBV4-1 with TRBJ2-5, with 11 bases matching TRBD1. V lost 4 bases and J lost 4; bases outside the gene matches: 8. The CDR3 loop spans 16 amino acids. Germline CDR1 is MGHRA and CDR2 is YSYEKL. Here the CDR3 DNA reads TGCGCCAGCAGCCCGCGGACAGGGGGCGCGGGAGAGACCCAGTACTTC. Encoded protein: CASSPRTGGAGETQYF.

V is TRBV4-2 and J is TRBJ2-5; TRBD1 matches 8 bases. J was trimmed by 5 bases and V by 1 base; bases with no gene match: 15. Germline CDR1 and CDR2: LGHNA and YNFKEQ. CDR3 length: 18 residues. The CDR3 reads CASSQGQGASGSAETQYF. The CDR3 DNA reads TGTGCCAGCAGCCAAGGGCAGGGGGCCTCAGGAAGTGCGGAGACCCAGTACTTC.

There are a few counts of this clonotype. V and J are TRBV12-3 or TRBV12-4 and TRBJ2-7; the match to TRBD2 covers 9 bases. Unmatched junction bases numbered 9, after V lost 1 base and J lost 2 bases. The CDR3 runs to 17 residues. In nucleotides, the CDR3 is TGTGCCAGCAGTTTAGAGCGCGGGAGGGCCTTCGCCTACGAGCAGTACTTC. Protein product: CASSLERGRAFAYEQYF.

V is TRBV12-3 or TRBV12-4 and J is TRBJ2-1, with 11 bases fitting TRBD2. J lost 4 bases, V lost 5 bases, and 7 bases had no gene match. This CDR3 comprises 16 residues. DNA for the CDR3: TGTGCCAGCAGTAATACCGGGACTAGCGGTTACAATGAGCAGTTCTTC. This sequence encodes CASSNTGTSGYNEQFF.

This clonotype was detected a few times. The V gene is TRBV28, the J gene TRBJ2-2; either TRBD1 or TRBD2 may supply D (5 bases each). The V end was cut by 6 bases, the J end by 5 bases, with 25 bases between. This CDR3 spans 18 amino acids. Germline lookup yields CDR1 MDHEN and CDR2 SYDVKM. CDR3 sequence reads: CASRRSVVWGRGTGELFF. CDR3 DNA sequence: TGTGCCAGCAGACGTAGCGTGGTTTGGGGAAGGGGTACCGGGGAGCTGTTTTTT. The full variable domain, rest sourced from reference TRBV28 and TRBJ2-2, is DVKVTQSSRYLVKRTGEKVFLECVQDMDHENMFWYRQDPGLGLRLIYFSYDVKMKEKGDIPEGYSVSREKKERFSLILESASTNQTSMYLCASRRSVVWGRGTGELFFGEGSRLTVL.